The 12 T cell receptor beta chains reported below all come from one sample, sequenced in a study of graft-versus-host responses after intestinal transplantation. No cognate antigen is known for these TCRs. The method was immunoSEQ multiplex PCR; TCRdb's version includes in-frame clones alone and lacks a portion of them. The sample lists approximately 88,000 clones, 94% occurring once. The sample was unstimulated CD4+ T cells sorted from spleen or lymph node cells, taken before transplant. Receptor source: a human donor who was the organ donor for an intestinal transplant.

This clone has only one observation. V gene TRBV5-1 combines with J gene TRBJ2-5, with 9 positions matching TRBD1. This CDR3 comprises 18 residues. Germline V lookup: CDR1 SGHRS, CDR2 YFSETQ. Trimming cost V 7 bases and J 5 bases; bases outside gene matches: 21. The CDR3 reads CASAVRAYGTGTWETQYF. The CDR3 bases are TGCGCCAGCGCGGTTAGAGCCTATGGGACAGGGACTTGGGAGACCCAGTACTTC.

The rearrangement joins TRBV19 to TRBJ2-4; possibly TRBD1 for D (5 bases). The CDR3 is made up of 12 amino acids. CDR1 and CDR2 from the germline V gene are LNHDA and SQIVND (reference sequence). The germline V and J ends were trimmed by 3 bases and 13 bases, with 13 bases remaining between them. CDR3 DNA sequence: TGTGCCAGTAGTATCCGATCAGGGAACCAGTACTTC. Protein product: CASSIRSGNQYF.

CDR3 sequence (DNA): TGTGCCAGCAGTTTAGTTAGCGGATTCGGGGGTTGGTCACCCCTCCACTTT. This translates into CASSLVSGFGGWSPLHF. The rearrangement uses TRBV28 and TRBJ1-6; a weak D match, TRBD1 (5 bases). The CDR3 is 17 residues long. Trimming took off 2 bases at V and 10 bases at J, with 21 bases between the two ends. Germline V gene data show CDR1 as MDHEN and CDR2 as SYDVKM. The full variable domain, in which reference TRBV28 and TRBJ1-6 provide the parts outside the CDR3, is DVKVTQSSRYLVKRTGEKVFLECVQDMDHENMFWYRQDPGLGLRLIYFSYDVKMKEKGDIPEGYSVSREKKERFSLILESASTNQTSMYLCASSLVSGFGGWSPLHFGNGTRLTVT.

The rearrangement joins TRBV5-4 to TRBJ2-3; 11 nucleotides agree with TRBD2. Looked up from germline, CDR1 is SGHNT and CDR2 is YYREEE (reference sequence). The CDR3 loop spans 17 amino acids. The trim removed 4 bases at V and 3 bases at J, leaving 10 bases unmatched. CDR3 in amino acids: CASSTLAGGRRTDTQYF. Here the CDR3 DNA reads TGTGCCAGCAGCACTCTAGCGGGGGGCCGGAGAACAGATACGCAGTATTTT.

The chain couples TRBV30 to TRBJ2-7, with D perhaps matching TRBD2 (6 bases). Looked up from germline, CDR1 is GTSNPN and CDR2 is SVGIG (reference sequence). V lost 0 bases to trimming and J lost 2 bases, with 11 bases between them. The CDR3 contains 14 residues. This CDR3 reads CAWSVLRTTYEQYF. The CDR3 DNA reads TGTGCCTGGAGTGTACTCAGGACTACCTACGAGCAGTACTTC.

In its sample, this clone was seen a few times. This chain links TRBV6-1 with TRBJ1-3; TRBD1 might be the D (6 bases). Germline CDR1 is MNHNS and CDR2 is SASEGT. The CDR3 is 15 residues long. Trimming removed 2 bases from V and 4 bases from J, with 12 bases in between. This chain's CDR3 is CASSEQRGVGNTIYF. The CDR3 region has the DNA TGTGCCAGCAGTGAACAAAGGGGGGTCGGAAACACCATATATTTT.

The chain has TRBV30 and TRBJ2-5, with D unclear. Germline lookup yields CDR1 GTSNPN and CDR2 SVGIG (reference sequence). This CDR3 spans 13 amino acids. V lost 2 bases and J 3 bases, leaving 10 bases between the germline ends. The CDR3 bases are TGTGCCTGGAGTTCCCCTCATAAAGAGACCCAGTACTTC. It yields the protein CAWSSPHKETQYF.

This clone was recorded a few times. The V and J genes are TRBV13 and TRBJ1-3; the match to TRBD1 covers 10 bases. J gave up 4 bases and V 3 bases, and 6 bases lay outside the gene matches. The CDR3 totals 16 residues. Germline loops: CDR1 PRHDT, CDR2 FYEKMQ (reference sequence). CDR3 loop: CASSFLDRGGGNTIYF. The CDR3 nucleotides are TGTGCCAGCAGCTTCCTGGACAGGGGGGGAGGAAACACCATATATTTT.

The chain joins TRBV9 to TRBJ1-3, with a possible D match to TRBD1 (5 bases). This CDR3 is 16 amino acids long. CDR1 is SGDLS and CDR2 is YYNGEE in the germline V gene. V lost 3 bases, J lost 4 bases, and 17 bases lay in between. CDR3 region: CASSERGVLSGNTIYF. The CDR3 DNA sequence: TGTGCCAGCAGCGAGCGGGGGGTGTTGTCCGGAAACACCATATATTTT.

The chain recombines TRBV6-1 with TRBJ2-1; 8 nucleotides match TRBD2. V was pared by 6 bases and J by 10 bases, with 11 bases of the junction left unmatched. The germline gives CDR1 MNHNS, CDR2 SASEGT. This CDR3 has 14 residues. CDR3 DNA: TGTGCCAGCAGGACCGGGACTAGTCTTGAGGAGCAGTTCTTC. Protein product: CASRTGTSLEEQFF.

The chain couples TRBV15 to TRBJ1-4; D unclear. V was clipped by 4 bases and J by 8 bases, with 14 bases between them. The CDR3 length is 14 residues. CDR1 LNHNV and CDR2 YYDKDF come from the germline V gene (reference sequence). The CDR3 sequence: CATSTTAVREKLFF. The CDR3 nucleotides are TGTGCCACCAGCACTACGGCGGTTCGGGAAAAACTGTTTTTT.

The genes are TRBV6-5 and TRBJ2-7, with D hard to call. Germline V CDR1 and CDR2: MNHEY, SVGAGI. The ends were cut back, 10 bases at V and 5 bases at J, with 18 bases in the middle. There are 13 residues in the CDR3. CDR3 sequence: CATWLSLAHEQYF. For the CDR3, the DNA is TGTGCCACCTGGCTCTCTCTCGCGCACGAGCAGTACTTC.